The 24 T cell receptor beta chains in this list originate from one sample, sequenced in a study of blood T cell repertoires in COVID-19. Assay used: immunoSEQ multiplex PCR; TCRdb lists only in-frame clones, some missing. This table holds approximately 300,000 clones, 80% to 90% found once. The specimen sequenced was peripheral blood. The receptor source for this set is a man aged 18 to 30 who had recovered from COVID-19.

The rearrangement links TRBV7-3 to TRBJ2-3; 8 positions match TRBD2. V was pared by 0 bases and J by 2 bases, with 7 bases of the junction left unmatched. CDR1 SGHTA and CDR2 FQGTGA come from the germline V gene. This CDR3 contains 17 residues. The DNA for the CDR3 is TGTGCCAGCAGCTTAACTGGCGGGGGGCCCCTCACAGATACGCAGTATTTT. Translating it yields CASSLTGGGPLTDTQYF.

The chain employs TRBV20-1 and TRBJ1-2, with 9 bases matching TRBD1. The CDR3 length is 11 residues. Germline V CDR1 and CDR2: DFQATT, SNEGSKA (reference sequence). V gave up 5 bases and J gave up 12 bases; unmatched junction bases: 7. The CDR3 loop is CSAPGTGSHTF. CDR3 DNA: TGCAGTGCTCCGGGGACAGGGTCGCACACCTTC.

V gene TRBV20-1 combines with J gene TRBJ2-3; TRBD2 matches at 9 bases. The length of the CDR3 is 14 residues. CDR1 is DFQATT and CDR2 is SNEGSKA in the germline V gene (reference sequence). J lost 4 bases, V lost 5 bases, and 7 bases had no gene match. CDR3 sequence reads: CSARAGGRPDTQYF. The CDR3 DNA is TGCAGTGCTCGTGCGGGAGGGCGGCCAGATACGCAGTATTTT.

The chain carries TRBV9 and TRBJ2-2; 9 nucleotides line up with TRBD1. The germline CDR1 and CDR2 sequences are SGDLS and YYNGEE. After removal of 0 bases from V and 5 bases from J, the junction contained 8 bases not matched to a gene. This CDR3 is 17 amino acids long. CDR3 DNA sequence: TGTGCCAGCAGCGTAGGTGGGGGACAGGGACGGACCGGGGAGCTGTTTTTT. Translating gives CASSVGGGQGRTGELFF.

This chain uses TRBV7-6 with TRBJ1-1; possible D gene TRBD1, 6 bases. Per germline, CDR1 SGHVS and CDR2 FNYEAQ. The ends were cut back, 0 bases at V and 0 bases at J, with 11 bases in the middle. There are 16 residues in the CDR3. This CDR3 is CASSLADGGLNTEAFF. Written as DNA, the CDR3 is TGTGCCAGCAGCTTAGCTGACGGGGGGCTGAACACTGAAGCTTTCTTT.

The chain has TRBV2 and TRBJ1-2; D remains ambiguous. The CDR3 loop spans 13 amino acids. From germline, CDR1 is SNHLY and CDR2 FYNNEI. V was pared by 4 bases and J by 3 bases, with 9 bases between. The CDR3, as DNA: TGTGCCAGCAGTGGGGGAGAGGACTATGGCTACACCTTC. It encodes CASSGGEDYGYTF.

This chain connects TRBV9 to TRBJ2-1, with TRBD1 as a possible D gene (8 bases). Germline-derived CDR1 and CDR2 are SGDLS and YYNGEE. The CDR3 has 15 amino acids. Trimming pared 3 bases from V and 7 bases from J, leaving 17 bases between. CDR3 protein: CASSATGGGGNEQFF. CDR3 DNA: TGTGCCAGCAGCGCAACAGGGGGAGGGGGGAATGAGCAGTTCTTC.

The chain has TRBV4-3 and TRBJ2-7, with D uncertain. Germline loops: CDR1 LGHNA, CDR2 YSLEER. Trimming removed 0 bases at V and 7 bases at J, with 25 bases between. The length of the CDR3 is 18 residues. The CDR3 spells CASSQDPPGRGISSEQYF. Written as DNA, the CDR3 is TGCGCCAGCAGCCAAGATCCCCCTGGCCGCGGTATCTCTAGTGAGCAGTACTTC.

The rearrangement joins TRBV7-9 to TRBJ1-4, with 7 bases matching TRBD1. Germline V gene sequence: CDR1 SEHNR, CDR2 FQNEAQ (reference sequence). The V and J ends lost 5 bases and 4 bases, in that order; junction bases with no gene match: 7. The CDR3 extends over 15 amino acids. The CDR3 is CASSPGQVDNEKLFF. The DNA for the CDR3 is TGTGCCAGCAGCCCAGGACAGGTGGATAATGAAAAACTGTTTTTT. Filled out from reference TRBV7-9 and TRBJ1-4, the complete variable domain reads DTGVSQNPRHKITKRGQNVTFRCDPISEHNRLYWYRQTLGQGPEFLTYFQNEAQLEKSRLLSDRFSAERPKGSFSTLEIQRTEQGDSAMYLCASSPGQVDNEKLFFGSGTQLSVL.

The chain uses TRBV27 and TRBJ2-5, with TRBD2 matching 8 bases. V shed 4 bases, J shed 4 bases, and the junction held 8 bases outside the gene matches. Germline V gives CDR1 MNHEY, CDR2 SMNVEV (reference sequence). The CDR3 runs 15 residues. CDR3 nucleotide sequence: TGTGCCAGCAGTTCTCCGGGACTAGGGCTAGAGACCCAGTACTTC. Residues: CASSSPGLGLETQYF.

The chain employs TRBV5-8 and TRBJ1-1, with D possibly matching TRBD1 (5 bases). Trimming removed 1 base from V and 3 bases from J, with 19 bases in between. Per the germline V gene, CDR1 is SGHTS and CDR2 is YDEGEE. The CDR3 sequence is 17 residues long. The CDR3: CASSLTGTETGYTEAFF. The CDR3 DNA reads as TGTGCCAGCAGCTTGACCGGAACTGAAACAGGATACACTGAAGCTTTCTTT.

The chain recombines TRBV7-9 with TRBJ1-4; the match to TRBD1 covers 8 bases. V lost 1 base, J lost 5 bases, and 3 bases stayed unmatched. Per the germline V gene, CDR1 is SEHNR and CDR2 is FQNEAQ (reference sequence). This CDR3 spans 15 amino acids. CDR3 sequence reads: CASSLGRQGNEKLFF. CDR3 nucleotide sequence: TGTGCCAGCAGCTTAGGTCGACAGGGGAATGAAAAACTGTTTTTT. Drawing the rest from reference TRBV7-9 and TRBJ1-4, the complete variable domain is DTGVSQNPRHKITKRGQNVTFRCDPISEHNRLYWYRQTLGQGPEFLTYFQNEAQLEKSRLLSDRFSAERPKGSFSTLEIQRTEQGDSAMYLCASSLGRQGNEKLFFGSGTQLSVL.

This clone has only a few counts. V is TRBV6-1 and J is TRBJ2-7; 8 bases agree with TRBD2. The CDR3 runs 15 residues. Per the germline V gene, CDR1 is MNHNS and CDR2 is SASEGT. V shed 2 bases and J 0 bases; nucleotides not matched to a gene: 3. This CDR3 is CASSETREASYEQYF. The CDR3 region has the DNA TGTGCCAGCAGTGAAACGCGGGAGGCCTCCTACGAGCAGTACTTC.

Here the CDR3 reads CASSTGTGYYEQYF. The CDR3 nucleotides read TGTGCCAGCAGCACCGGGACAGGGTACTACGAGCAGTACTTC. The chain combines TRBV6-2 or TRBV6-3 with TRBJ2-7; 9 bases align to TRBD1. V shed 6 bases and J 3 bases; nucleotides not matched to a gene: 6. Per the germline V gene, CDR1 is MNHEY and CDR2 is SVGEGT. The CDR3 spans 14 residues.

The V and J genes are TRBV6-6 and TRBJ1-2; D possibly corresponds to TRBD1 (5 bases). CDR3 length: 14 amino acids. In germline, CDR1 is MNHNY, CDR2 SVGAGI (reference sequence). Trimming pared 4 bases from V and 5 bases from J, leaving 14 bases between. The DNA of the CDR3 is TGTGCCAGCAGTTCCACCGACAGAAGTTATGGCTACACCTTC. Translating it yields CASSSTDRSYGYTF.

V and J are TRBV19 and TRBJ2-3; 8 bases are a match to TRBD2. J gave up 3 bases and V 3 bases, and 11 bases lay outside the gene matches. This CDR3 region has 17 residues. From germline, CDR1 is LNHDA and CDR2 SQIVND (reference sequence). CDR3 in amino acids: CASSITGGPERTDTQYF. DNA for the CDR3: TGTGCCAGTAGTATCACGGGAGGGCCGGAAAGGACAGATACGCAGTATTTT.

This sequence joins TRBV7-9 and TRBJ1-4; D remains unclear. V dropped 1 base and J dropped 4 bases, with 10 bases sitting between them. This CDR3 has 15 amino acids. Per germline, CDR1 SEHNR and CDR2 FQNEAQ (reference sequence). The CDR3 bases are TGTGCCAGCAGCTTAGTTGCCGTCTATAATGAAAAACTGTTTTTT. Translating gives CASSLVAVYNEKLFF.

The chain combines TRBV6-5 with TRBJ2-5, with D unclear. The CDR3 loop spans 11 amino acids. Trimming removed 6 bases at V and 4 bases at J, with 6 bases between. From germline, CDR1 is MNHEY and CDR2 SVGAGI. CDR3 nucleotide sequence: TGTGCCAGCAGGGCCCTAGAGACCCAGTACTTC. Encoded protein: CASRALETQYF.

The chain is built from TRBV15 and TRBJ1-5; 7 nucleotides agree with TRBD1. The germline gives CDR1 LNHNV, CDR2 YYDKDF (reference sequence). Losses at the gene ends were 4 bases for V and 2 bases for J; bases not matched to a gene: 5. The CDR3 covers 15 residues. The CDR3 DNA follows: TGTGCCACCAGCACCAACAGGGGCCGCAATCAGCCCCAGCATTTT. It specifies CATSTNRGRNQPQHF.

This rearrangement joins TRBV27 to TRBJ1-4, with unresolved D. This CDR3 comprises 15 residues. Germline V lookup: CDR1 MNHEY, CDR2 SMNVEV (reference sequence). Trimming cost V 1 base and J 5 bases, with 11 bases left between them. The CDR3 nucleotides read TGTGCCAGCAGTTTATTGGCAGACACCAATGAAAAACTGTTTTTT. Its protein product is CASSLLADTNEKLFF.

The J gene is TRBJ2-4, the V gene TRBV6-4; D might be TRBD2 (8 bases). Germline lookup yields CDR1 MRHNA and CDR2 SNTAGT. The CDR3 totals 18 residues. V was clipped by 7 bases and J by 1 base, with 23 bases between them. CDR3 in amino acids: CASNREGTVGMAKNIQYF. CDR3 coding DNA: TGTGCCAGCAATCGGGAGGGGACAGTCGGGATGGCCAAAAACATTCAGTACTTC.

The V gene is TRBV5-4, the J gene TRBJ1-2; TRBD1 might be the D (5 bases). The germline V gene has CDR1 SGHNT and CDR2 YYREEE (reference sequence). Trimming pared 0 bases from V and 6 bases from J, leaving 12 bases between. The CDR3 covers 14 residues. The CDR3 DNA reads TGTGCCAGCAGCTTGGGGGTCAGGGCGGATGGCTACACCTTC. Residues: CASSLGVRADGYTF.

V and J are TRBV6-2 or TRBV6-3 and TRBJ2-2; TRBD2 is a possible D gene (5 bases). V was cut by 1 base and J by 0 bases, with 15 bases left in between. The CDR3 extends over 18 amino acids. The germline V gene has CDR1 MNHEY and CDR2 SVGEGT. This chain's CDR3 is CASSYWGSATPNTGELFF. DNA for the CDR3: TGTGCCAGCAGTTACTGGGGTAGCGCGACCCCGAACACCGGGGAGCTGTTTTTT.

The DNA of the CDR3 is TGTGCCAGCAGCTTAGGGAGGGCTCTCCACTACGAGCAGTACTTC. Amino acids: CASSLGRALHYEQYF. The J gene is TRBJ2-7, the V gene TRBV13; possibly TRBD2 for D (5 bases). With 0 bases removed from V and 3 bases from J, the gap between germline ends came to 12 bases. The CDR3 length is 15 residues. Germline assignment: CDR1 PRHDT and CDR2 FYEKMQ (reference sequence).